This record covers a single T cell receptor (beta chain). The antigen is undetermined. Healthy bone marrow donors made up the donors. Trimming removed 2 bases from V and 5 bases from J; junction bases left unmatched: 0. CDR1 and CDR2 from the germline V gene are SGDLS and YYNGEE. CDR3 length equals 14 residues. This specimen belongs to a study of cytomegalovirus exposure and HLA in healthy donors. Study-wide results and limits: According to the study, roughly 160 TCR beta chains were cytomegalovirus-associated.

This PCR relied on a set of 60 Vbeta primers and 13 Jbeta primers. TCRdb's table, derived via immunoSEQ multiplex PCR, lists solely in-frame clones and lacks some. The sample has 200,000 to 250,000 clones, approximately 78% seen once. Material for sequencing was PBMCs. This clonotype was obtained from a woman in her forties in good health and CMV-seronegative. This chain connects TRBV9 to TRBJ1-4, with 10 bases fitting TRBD1. The CDR3 DNA follows: TGTGCCAGCAGCGTGGGACAGGGGAATGAAAAACTGTTTTTT. This encodes CASSVGQGNEKLFF.